This is a list of T cell receptor beta chains from one sample in a study of cytomegalovirus exposure and HLA in healthy donors. Method: immunoSEQ multiplex PCR; TCRdb's copy keeps in-frame clones and lacks some. This table has 180,000 or so clones, about three quarters appearing once. The sample taken for sequencing was PBMCs. The receptors here all came from a female donor in good health and CMV-seronegative. CDR3s include the opening cysteine and the closing phenylalanine or tryptophan. The order of the fields is D gene, CDR3 length, J gene, V gene, clone size, CDR3 protein, CDR3 DNA. The D gene is left open where the match is weak. Some rows mark clone size as missing; the rest say once, few, many or name a class of expanded clone.

d_call: TRBD1; cdr3_length: 17; j_call: TRBJ1-3; v_call: TRBV2; clone_size: .; cdr3_aa: CASSGQDMTYSGNTIYF; cdr3_nt: TGTGCCAGCAGCGGACAGGACATGACTTACTCTGGAAACACCATATATTTT
d_call: TRBD1; cdr3_length: 13; j_call: TRBJ1-5; v_call: TRBV30; clone_size: few; cdr3_aa: CAWSGQGRQPQHF; cdr3_nt: TGTGCCTGGAGTGGACAGGGCCGGCAGCCCCAGCATTTT
d_call: .; cdr3_length: 13; j_call: TRBJ1-1; v_call: TRBV5-6; clone_size: .; cdr3_aa: CASSPTEGPGPFF; cdr3_nt: TGTGCCAGCAGCCCGACGGAGGGGCCGGGGCCTTTCTTT
d_call: .; cdr3_length: 14; j_call: TRBJ1-1; v_call: TRBV5-1; clone_size: .; cdr3_aa: CASSQTPEVPEAFF; cdr3_nt: TGCGCCAGCAGCCAAACACCGGAGGTGCCTGAAGCTTTCTTT
d_call: .; cdr3_length: 14; j_call: TRBJ1-1; v_call: TRBV5-1; clone_size: .; cdr3_aa: CASSLTGWDTEAFF; cdr3_nt: TGCGCCAGCAGCTTAACAGGGTGGGACACTGAAGCTTTCTTT
d_call: .; cdr3_length: 14; j_call: TRBJ1-6; v_call: TRBV10-3; clone_size: once; cdr3_aa: CAISAREAPIALHF; cdr3_nt: TGTGCCATCAGTGCACGGGAGGCCCCCATAGCCCTCCACTTT
d_call: TRBD1; cdr3_length: 14; j_call: TRBJ2-7; v_call: TRBV19; clone_size: .; cdr3_aa: CASSSRDSRYEQYF; cdr3_nt: TGTGCCAGTAGTTCCCGGGACAGTCGCTACGAGCAGTACTTC
d_call: .; cdr3_length: 13; j_call: TRBJ2-5; v_call: TRBV5-4; clone_size: .; cdr3_aa: CASSLAGGETQYF; cdr3_nt: TGTGCCAGCAGCTTGGCTGGGGGGGAGACCCAGTACTTC
d_call: TRBD1; cdr3_length: 15; j_call: TRBJ2-3; v_call: TRBV19; clone_size: few; cdr3_aa: CASSPRDRGTDTQYF; cdr3_nt: TGTGCCAGTAGTCCCCGGGACAGGGGGACAGATACGCAGTATTTT
d_call: .; cdr3_length: 15; j_call: TRBJ2-7; v_call: TRBV7-8; clone_size: .; cdr3_aa: CASSLALLGGYEQYF; cdr3_nt: TGTGCCAGCAGCTTAGCGCTTCTGGGGGGCTACGAGCAGTACTTC
d_call: TRBD2; cdr3_length: 16; j_call: TRBJ2-7; v_call: TRBV7-8; clone_size: .; cdr3_aa: CASSWGTSDQFAEQYF; cdr3_nt: TGTGCCAGCAGCTGGGGGACTAGCGATCAATTCGCCGAGCAGTACTTC